The text below deals with one T cell receptor (beta chain). PCR employed 60 Vbeta and 13 Jbeta primers. The method was immunoSEQ multiplex PCR; TCRdb's version includes in-frame clones alone and lacks a portion of them. The table records 250,000 or so clones, 80% to 95% of them present only once. These data are taken from a study of cytomegalovirus exposure and HLA in healthy donors. This CDR3 is 16 amino acids long. V shed 8 bases and J shed 2 bases, with 21 bases lying between them. Germline CDR1 reads MDHEN; CDR2 reads SYDVKM. V usage is TRBV28 and J usage is TRBJ1-2; D is possibly TRBD1 (5 bases). This TCR derives from a girl aged 2 to 9 in good health and CMV-seronegative. Sequenced: PBMCs. The CDR3 here is CASEKLTRDSNYGYTF. The CDR3 nucleotides read TGTGCCAGCGAAAAACTCACGCGAGACAGCAACTATGGCTACACCTTC.